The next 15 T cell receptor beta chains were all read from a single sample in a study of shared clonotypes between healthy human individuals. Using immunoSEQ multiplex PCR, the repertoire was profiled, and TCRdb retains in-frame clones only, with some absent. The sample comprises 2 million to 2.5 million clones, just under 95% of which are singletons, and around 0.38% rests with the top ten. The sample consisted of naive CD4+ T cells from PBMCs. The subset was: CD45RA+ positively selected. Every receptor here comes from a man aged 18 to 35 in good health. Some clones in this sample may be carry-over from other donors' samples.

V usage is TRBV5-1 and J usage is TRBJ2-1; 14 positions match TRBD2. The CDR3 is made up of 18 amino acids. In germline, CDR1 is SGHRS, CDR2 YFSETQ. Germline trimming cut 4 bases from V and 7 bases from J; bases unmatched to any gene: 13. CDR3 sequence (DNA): TGCGCCAGCAGCGAAGGGACTAGCGGGGGATTGGGCTGGAATGAGCAGTTCTTC. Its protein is CASSEGTSGGLGWNEQFF.

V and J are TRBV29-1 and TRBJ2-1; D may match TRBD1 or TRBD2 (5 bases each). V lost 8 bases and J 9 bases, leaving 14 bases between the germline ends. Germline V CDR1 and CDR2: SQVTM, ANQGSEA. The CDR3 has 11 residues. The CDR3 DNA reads TGCAGCCCCTTAACCGGGACTGAGCAGTTCTTC. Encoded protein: CSPLTGTEQFF.

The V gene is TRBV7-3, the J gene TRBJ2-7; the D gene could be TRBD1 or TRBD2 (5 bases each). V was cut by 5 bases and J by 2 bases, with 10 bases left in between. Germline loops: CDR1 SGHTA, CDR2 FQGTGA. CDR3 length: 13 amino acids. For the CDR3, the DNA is TGTGCCAGCAGCGAGGGGCCCACCTACGAGCAGTACTTC. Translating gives CASSEGPTYEQYF. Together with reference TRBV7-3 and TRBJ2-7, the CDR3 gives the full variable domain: GAGVSQTPSNKVTEKGKYVELRCDPISGHTALYWYRQSLGQGPEFLIYFQGTGAADDSGLPNDRFFAVRPEGSVSTLKIQRTERGDSAVYLCASSEGPTYEQYFGPGTRLTVT.

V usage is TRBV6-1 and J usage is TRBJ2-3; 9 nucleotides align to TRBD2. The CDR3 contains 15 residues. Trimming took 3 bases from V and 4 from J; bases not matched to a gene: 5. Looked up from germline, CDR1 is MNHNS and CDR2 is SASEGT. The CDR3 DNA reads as TGTGCCAGCAGTGATAGCGGGAGTACCCCAGATACGCAGTATTTT. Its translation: CASSDSGSTPDTQYF.

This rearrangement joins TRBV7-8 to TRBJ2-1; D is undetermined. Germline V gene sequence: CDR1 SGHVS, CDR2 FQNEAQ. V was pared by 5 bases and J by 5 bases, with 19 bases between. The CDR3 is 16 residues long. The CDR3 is CASSQRNLLRDNEQFF. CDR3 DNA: TGTGCCAGCAGCCAGAGGAATTTACTCCGAGACAATGAGCAGTTCTTC.

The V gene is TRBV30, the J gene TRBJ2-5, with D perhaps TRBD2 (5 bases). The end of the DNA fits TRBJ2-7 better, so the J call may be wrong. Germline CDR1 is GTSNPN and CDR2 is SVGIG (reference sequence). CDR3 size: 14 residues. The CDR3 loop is CACHEGPGTYEQYF. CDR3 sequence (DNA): TGTGCCTGTCACGAGGGCCCCGGGACCTACGAGCAGTACTTC.

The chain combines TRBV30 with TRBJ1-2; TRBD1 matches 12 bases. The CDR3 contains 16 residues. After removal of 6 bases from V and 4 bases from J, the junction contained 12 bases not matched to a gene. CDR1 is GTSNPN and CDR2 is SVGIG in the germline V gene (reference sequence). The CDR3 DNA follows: TGTGCCTGCCCCCTAGGGACAGGGGGCTCTGGCTATGGCTACACCTTC. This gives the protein CACPLGTGGSGYGYTF. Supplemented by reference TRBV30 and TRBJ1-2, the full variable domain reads SQTIHQWPATLVQPVGSPLSLECTVEGTSNPNLYWYRQAAGRGLQLLFYSVGIGQISSEVPQNLSASRPQDRQFILSSKKLLLSDSGFYLCACPLGTGGSGYGYTFGSGTRLTVV.

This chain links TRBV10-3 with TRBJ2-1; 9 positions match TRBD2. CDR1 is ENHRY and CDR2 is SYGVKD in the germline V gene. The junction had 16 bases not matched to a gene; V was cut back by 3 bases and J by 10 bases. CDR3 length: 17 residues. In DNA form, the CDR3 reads TGTGCCATCAGTGAACCCCCTGTAGCGGGAGAGGGGGAAGAGCAGTTCTTC. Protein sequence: CAISEPPVAGEGEEQFF.

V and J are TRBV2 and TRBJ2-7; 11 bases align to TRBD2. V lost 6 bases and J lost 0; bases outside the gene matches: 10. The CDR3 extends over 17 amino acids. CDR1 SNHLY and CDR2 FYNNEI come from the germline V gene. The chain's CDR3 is CASRGGTSGQSSYEQYF. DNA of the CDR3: TGTGCCAGCAGGGGGGGGACTAGCGGCCAAAGCTCCTACGAGCAGTACTTC.

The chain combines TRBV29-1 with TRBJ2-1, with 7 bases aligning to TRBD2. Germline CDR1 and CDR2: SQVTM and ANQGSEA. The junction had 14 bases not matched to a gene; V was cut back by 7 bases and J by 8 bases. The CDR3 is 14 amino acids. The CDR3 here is CSASTSGTGDEQFF. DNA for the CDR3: TGCAGCGCTTCGACCAGCGGGACTGGGGATGAGCAGTTCTTC.

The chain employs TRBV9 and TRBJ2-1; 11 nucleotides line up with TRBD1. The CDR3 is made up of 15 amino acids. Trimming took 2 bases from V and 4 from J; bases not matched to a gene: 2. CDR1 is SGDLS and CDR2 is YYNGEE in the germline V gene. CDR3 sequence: CASSVGTGGYNEQFF. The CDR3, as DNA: TGTGCCAGCAGCGTTGGGACAGGGGGTTACAATGAGCAGTTCTTC.

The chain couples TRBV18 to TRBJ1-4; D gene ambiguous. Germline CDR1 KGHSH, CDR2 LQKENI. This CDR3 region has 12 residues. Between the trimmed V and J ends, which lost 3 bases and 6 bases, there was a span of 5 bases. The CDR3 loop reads CASSPQDEKLFF. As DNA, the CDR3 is TGTGCCAGCTCACCGCAGGATGAAAAACTGTTTTTT.

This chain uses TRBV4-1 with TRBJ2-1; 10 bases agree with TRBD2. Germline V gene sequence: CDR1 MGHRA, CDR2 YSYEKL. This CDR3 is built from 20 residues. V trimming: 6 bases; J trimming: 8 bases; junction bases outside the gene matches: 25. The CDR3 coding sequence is TGCGCCAGCAGGCGGGGGGAGGGACTCGTAGCGGGAGGAGAACGGGATGAGCAGTTCTTC. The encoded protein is CASRRGEGLVAGGERDEQFF.

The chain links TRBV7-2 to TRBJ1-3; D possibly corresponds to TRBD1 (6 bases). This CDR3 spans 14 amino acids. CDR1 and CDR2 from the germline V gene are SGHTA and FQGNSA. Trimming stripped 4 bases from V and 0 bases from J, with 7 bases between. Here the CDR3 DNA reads TGTGCCAGCAGCTCGGGGGCCTCTGGAAACACCATATATTTT. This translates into CASSSGASGNTIYF. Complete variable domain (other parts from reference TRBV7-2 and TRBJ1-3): GAGVSQSPSNKVTEKGKDVELRCDPISGHTALYWYRQSLGQGLEFLIYFQGNSAPDKSGLPSDRFSAERTGGSVSTLTIQRTQQEDSAVYLCASSSGASGNTIYFGEGSWLTVV.

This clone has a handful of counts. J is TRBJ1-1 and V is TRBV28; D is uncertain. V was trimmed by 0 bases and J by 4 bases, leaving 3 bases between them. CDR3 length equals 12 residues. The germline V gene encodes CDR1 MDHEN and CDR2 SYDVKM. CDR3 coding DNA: TGTGCCAGCAGTTTATGGCCCACTGAAGCTTTCTTT. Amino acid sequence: CASSLWPTEAFF.